Each of the 16 T cell receptor beta chains below was sequenced from the same sample in a study of T cell responses to AZD1222 COVID-19 vaccine. The assay was immunoSEQ multiplex PCR, and TCRdb's table has in-frame clones only and misses some. The sample has around 150,000 clones; roughly nine tenths are singletons. Sequencing was performed on peripheral blood, taken 28 days after the second AZD1222 dose. The receptors were gathered from an adult who received the AZD1222 COVID-19 vaccine.

The chain combines TRBV6-2 or TRBV6-3 with TRBJ2-1; TRBD2 matches at 8 bases. Germline V gives CDR1 MNHEY, CDR2 SVGEGT. This CDR3 has 15 amino acids. Germline trimming cut 0 bases from V and 8 bases from J; bases unmatched to any gene: 6. The CDR3 region is CASSYSGLESDEQFF. The CDR3 region has the DNA TGTGCCAGCAGTTACTCGGGACTAGAGAGCGATGAGCAGTTCTTC.

The chain recombines TRBV6-2 or TRBV6-3 with TRBJ2-3; 8 bases match TRBD1. CDR3 size: 18 residues. Germline assignment: CDR1 MNHEY and CDR2 SVGEGT. Losses at the gene ends were 2 bases for V and 1 base for J; bases not matched to a gene: 11. CDR3 amino acids: CASSYTAPGQGGTDTQYF. CDR3 coding DNA: TGTGCCAGCAGTTACACCGCTCCTGGACAGGGCGGCACAGATACGCAGTATTTT.

The chain employs TRBV27 and TRBJ1-6; TRBD1 aligns across 10 bases. The CDR3 runs to 17 residues. With V trimmed by 2 bases and J by 10 bases, 11 bases remained unmatched. Germline V gene sequence: CDR1 MNHEY, CDR2 SMNVEV (reference sequence). Here the CDR3 reads CASSLVLPGTGESPLHF. CDR3 DNA sequence: TGTGCCAGCAGTTTAGTTCTTCCCGGGACAGGGGAATCACCCCTCCACTTT.

The gene calls are TRBV2 and TRBJ2-7, with D possibly TRBD1 on 5 matching bases. Germline-derived CDR1 and CDR2 are SNHLY and FYNNEI. The V and J ends lost 8 bases and 3 bases respectively, with 23 bases between them. This CDR3 is built from 16 residues. CDR3 sequence: CASLHRDESGIYEQYF. In DNA, the CDR3 is TGTGCCAGCCTTCATAGGGATGAGTCAGGGATCTACGAGCAGTACTTC.

Only one count was recorded for this clone. The rearrangement joins TRBV3-1 (or the pseudogene TRBV3-2) to TRBJ1-2; D call uncertain. Germline loops: CDR1 LGHDT, CDR2 YNNKEL (reference sequence). The CDR3 extends over 13 amino acids. V gave up 2 bases and J gave up 4 bases, with 8 bases separating them. The CDR3 bases are TGTGCCAGCAGCCAACTACAGCGCTATGGCTACACCTTC. Protein: CASSQLQRYGYTF.

This CDR3 is CASSLREGAWNTEAFF. For the CDR3, the DNA is TGTGCCAGCTCATTACGGGAGGGGGCCTGGAACACTGAAGCTTTCTTT. The chain uses TRBV18 and TRBJ1-1, with 7 positions matching TRBD1. Germline loops: CDR1 KGHSH, CDR2 LQKENI. This CDR3 has 16 amino acids. V was clipped by 5 bases and J by 1 base; unmatched bases: 10.

CDR3 coding DNA: TGCGCCAGCAGCAAGGGACAGGGTAGCAATCAGCCCCAGCATTTT. Protein product: CASSKGQGSNQPQHF. The chain joins TRBV4-3 to TRBJ1-5; 9 positions agree with TRBD1. CDR1 is LGHNA, CDR2 YSLEER, per germline. The CDR3 totals 15 residues. The V gene end was trimmed by 5 bases and the J gene end by 0 bases; junction bases not matched to a gene: 2.

The V and J genes are TRBV2 and TRBJ2-7, with a tentative D call TRBD2 (7 bases). The CDR3 totals 14 residues. Looked up from germline, CDR1 is SNHLY and CDR2 is FYNNEI. The V gene lost 8 bases and the J gene lost 5 bases, with 19 bases spanning the gap. CDR3 sequence reads: CASSEGGAIHEQYF. The CDR3 DNA sequence: TGTGCCAGCTCCGAGGGGGGGGCTATTCACGAGCAGTACTTC.

The chain combines TRBV5-1 with TRBJ2-3; 13 bases fit TRBD2. The CDR3 covers 19 residues. The V gene end was trimmed by 4 bases and the J gene end by 0 bases; junction bases not matched to a gene: 11. Germline CDR1 SGHRS, CDR2 YFSETQ. The chain's CDR3 is CASSRTGGTSGVSTDTQYF. In DNA, the CDR3 is TGCGCCAGCAGCCGCACTGGGGGGACTAGCGGGGTTAGCACAGATACGCAGTATTTT. Complete variable domain (other parts from reference TRBV5-1 and TRBJ2-3): KAGVTQTPRYLIKTRGQQVTLSCSPISGHRSVSWYQQTPGQGLQFLFEYFSETQRNKGNFPGRFSGRQFSNSRSEMNVSTLELGDSALYLCASSRTGGTSGVSTDTQYFGPGTRLTVL.

The chain couples TRBV2 to TRBJ2-5, with 7 bases fitting TRBD1. Looked up from germline, CDR1 is SNHLY and CDR2 is FYNNEI. With 10 bases clipped from V and 0 bases from J, the junction kept 5 bases outside the gene matches. The CDR3 runs 13 residues. CDR3 loop: CATQTGNQETQYF. The CDR3 DNA is TGTGCCACCCAGACAGGGAACCAAGAGACCCAGTACTTC.

CDR3 protein: CASSPQDSSGNTIYF. DNA of the CDR3: TGTGCCAGCAGCCCCCAGGACAGCTCTGGAAACACCATATATTTT. The gene calls are TRBV21-1 and TRBJ1-3; no DNA check was done on the table's D call, TRBD1. TRBV21-1 is designated a pseudogene. The CDR3 extends over 15 amino acids.

The chain recombines TRBV2 with TRBJ1-5; D not certain. V lost 7 bases and J lost 0, with 4 bases in between. The CDR3 loop spans 12 amino acids. Per germline, CDR1 SNHLY and CDR2 FYNNEI. The CDR3 bases are TGTGCCAGCACCGATAGCAATCAGCCCCAGCATTTT. Its translation: CASTDSNQPQHF.

The V and J genes are TRBV10-3 and TRBJ1-3; D not resolved. V was pared by 5 bases and J by 2 bases, with 13 bases between. This CDR3 is built from 15 residues. Germline values: CDR1 ENHRY, CDR2 SYGVKD. The CDR3 spells CAISRGMITGNTIYF. CDR3 bases: TGTGCCATCAGTCGTGGTATGATTACTGGAAACACCATATATTTT.

With regard to this clone: Relative to the germline gene, one junction end is altered; a read error may explain this. The chain is built from TRBV7-2 and TRBJ1-6; perhaps TRBD1 as D (6 bases). Germline V CDR1 and CDR2: SGHTA, FQGNSA. The CDR3 has 17 residues. The CDR3 nucleotides are TGTGCCAGCAGCCAATCCCATGTAGGGGGTTATAGTTCACCCCTCCACTTT. Its translation is CASSQSHVGGYSSPLHF.

The J gene is TRBJ1-2, the V gene TRBV4-1; D not resolved. This CDR3 comprises 14 residues. Germline CDR1 reads MGHRA; CDR2 reads YSYEKL. Trimming cost V 3 bases and J 1 base, with 9 bases left between them. The CDR3 region is CASSQDGDNYGYTF. In nucleotides, the CDR3 is TGCGCCAGCAGCCAGGACGGGGATAACTATGGCTACACCTTC.

This chain joins TRBV4-2 and TRBJ1-5, with 7 bases lining up with TRBD1. With V trimmed by 0 bases and J by 2 bases, 22 bases remained unmatched. This CDR3 is 22 amino acids long. The germline CDR1 and CDR2 sequences are LGHNA and YNFKEQ. CDR3 region: CASSQDTTGTADLWGGNQPQHF. In nucleotides, the CDR3 is TGTGCCAGCAGCCAAGACACTACCGGGACAGCCGACCTCTGGGGGGGCAATCAGCCCCAGCATTTT.